This TCR beta chain was found in a study of T cells in tuberculosis. Data came from immunoSEQ multiplex PCR; TCRdb stores just in-frame clones and leaves some out. The data hold roughly 34,000 clones, with 97% observed a single time. The clonotype originates from a donor aged 10-35 years with latent tuberculosis or without tuberculosis infection. What was sequenced was PBMCs.

The CDR3 sequence is CASSYRPGNTEAFF. The DNA for the CDR3 is TGTGCCAGCAGTTACCGACCGGGGAACACTGAAGCTTTCTTT. This chain joins TRBV6-5 and TRBJ1-1; no clear D. Trimming took off 2 bases at V and 1 base at J, with 8 bases between the two ends. Per germline, CDR1 MNHEY and CDR2 SVGAGI. This CDR3 has 14 amino acids.